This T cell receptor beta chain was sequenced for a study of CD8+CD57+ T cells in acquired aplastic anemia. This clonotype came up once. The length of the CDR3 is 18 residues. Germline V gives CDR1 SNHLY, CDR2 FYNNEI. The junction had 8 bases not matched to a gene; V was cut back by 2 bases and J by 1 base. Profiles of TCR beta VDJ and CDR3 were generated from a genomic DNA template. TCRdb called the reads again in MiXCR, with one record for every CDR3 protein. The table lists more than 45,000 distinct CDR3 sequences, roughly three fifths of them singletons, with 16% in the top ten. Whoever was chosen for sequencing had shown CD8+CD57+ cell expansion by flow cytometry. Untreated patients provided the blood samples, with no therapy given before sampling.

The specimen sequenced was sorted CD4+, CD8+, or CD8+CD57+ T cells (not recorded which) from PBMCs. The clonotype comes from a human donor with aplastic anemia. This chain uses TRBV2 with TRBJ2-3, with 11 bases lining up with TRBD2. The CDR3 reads CASSEMPSGGWGTDTQYF. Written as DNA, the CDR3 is TGTGCCAGCAGTGAAATGCCTAGCGGGGGGTGGGGCACAGATACGCAGTATTTT.